Listed below are T cell receptor beta chains from one sample, sequenced in a study of patients and donors after allogeneic stem cell transplantation. TCRdb re-called the RT-PCR reads through MiXCR, storing one row per CDR3 protein. The sample records roughly 190,000 distinct CDR3 sequences, around two fifths being singletons. Sample: blood, either unsorted or a sorted T cell fraction (not recorded which). Receptors originate from a human donor who was either an allogeneic HSCT recipient or a stem cell or donor lymphocyte infusion donor (not recorded which). It is not recorded whose cells these are; they may come from a transplant donor. The CDR3 runs from the conserved cysteine through the conserved F or W. Each record gives: J gene, V gene, CDR3 protein.

J gene: TRBJ2-1; V gene: TRBV12-3/TRBV12-4; CDR3 protein: CASNGVEDEQFF
J gene: TRBJ2-3; V gene: TRBV12-3/TRBV12-4; CDR3 protein: CASSSIAGEDTQYF
J gene: TRBJ2-7; V gene: TRBV29-1; CDR3 protein: CSVVSGATSSYEQYF
J gene: TRBJ2-6; V gene: TRBV15; CDR3 protein: CATSRESMRAAGANVLTF
J gene: TRBJ2-3; V gene: TRBV9; CDR3 protein: CASSIPLAGATDTQYF
J gene: TRBJ1-2; V gene: TRBV29-1; CDR3 protein: CSFLLGGDHGYTF
J gene: TRBJ1-1; V gene: TRBV7-9; CDR3 protein: CASSFLLPGQGNTEAFF
J gene: TRBJ2-5; V gene: TRBV25-1; CDR3 protein: CASSEFGQETQYF
J gene: TRBJ2-7; V gene: TRBV6-1; CDR3 protein: CASSESQTGYEQYF
J gene: TRBJ1-5; V gene: TRBV5-5; CDR3 protein: CASSSPGPNNQPQHF
J gene: TRBJ2-7; V gene: TRBV18; CDR3 protein: CASSLSPGNHLSYEQYF
J gene: TRBJ2-3; V gene: TRBV21-1; CDR3 protein: CASYGLGLSTDTQYF
J gene: TRBJ2-1; V gene: TRBV5-1; CDR3 protein: CASSPPASGSRYNEQFF
J gene: TRBJ1-5; V gene: TRBV6-2/TRBV6-3; CDR3 protein: CASKALPLENQPQHF
J gene: TRBJ2-5; V gene: TRBV29-1; CDR3 protein: CSARRREWAGETQYF
J gene: TRBJ1-1; V gene: TRBV7-9; CDR3 protein: CASTSDRENTEAFF
J gene: TRBJ1-5; V gene: TRBV18; CDR3 protein: CASSPTGRLNQPQHF
J gene: TRBJ1-2; V gene: TRBV12-3/TRBV12-4; CDR3 protein: CASSFWQGGLDSLYGYTF
J gene: TRBJ1-1; V gene: TRBV6-5; CDR3 protein: CASSRRTGTANTEAFF
J gene: TRBJ2-7; V gene: TRBV2; CDR3 protein: CATRDSSYEQYF
J gene: TRBJ1-3; V gene: TRBV7-3; CDR3 protein: CASSLNPSTGNTIYF
J gene: TRBJ2-1; V gene: TRBV5-1; CDR3 protein: CASSLEPRQGWNEQFF
J gene: TRBJ2-5; V gene: TRBV7-9; CDR3 protein: CASSLSSGLVETQYF
J gene: TRBJ2-3; V gene: TRBV11-3; CDR3 protein: CASSPIGTGGRDTQYF
J gene: TRBJ2-6; V gene: TRBV6-5; CDR3 protein: CASRYIFGQLVESGANVLTF
J gene: TRBJ2-5; V gene: TRBV12-3/TRBV12-4; CDR3 protein: CASSERWRETQYF
J gene: TRBJ2-1; V gene: TRBV7-2; CDR3 protein: CATTTGALNEQFF
J gene: TRBJ2-5; V gene: TRBV9; CDR3 protein: CASSVATGGGPETQYF
J gene: TRBJ1-1; V gene: TRBV27; CDR3 protein: CASSLSGGFAFF
J gene: TRBJ2-3; V gene: TRBV7-6; CDR3 protein: CASSSREWDTQYF
J gene: TRBJ2-7; V gene: TRBV20-1; CDR3 protein: CSFTGTGTYEQYF
J gene: TRBJ1-2; V gene: TRBV4-3; CDR3 protein: CASSRSDVGYGYTF
J gene: TRBJ1-3; V gene: TRBV28; CDR3 protein: CATLLTGANSGNTIYF